The entry below describes one T cell receptor (beta chain). The antigen is undetermined. This specimen comes from a study of T-cell memory formation after mild COVID-19. As for the study in general: Clustering of TCRs was largely donor specific.

Findings and caveats of the study: Later expanders leaned CD4+, whereas day 15 to 85 contracting clones were balanced CD4/CD8. The main location of contracting CD4+ clones was CM and EM, and that of contracting CD8+ clones was EMRA.

TCRdb fed the 5' RACE reads into MiXCR, producing one record per CDR3 protein. The data contain about 410,000 distinct CDR3 sequences, roughly 18% of them singletons. Germline CDR1 reads LNHDA; CDR2 reads SQIVND (reference sequence). V dropped 7 bases and J dropped 0 bases, with 10 bases sitting between them. The CDR3 runs to 14 residues. Input material: PBMCs or a T cell subset sorted from them (not recorded which). This TCR came from a man between 18 and 29 years old who had mild COVID-19 (a few samples of this study predate the infection). Cell type and time point are not known. The chain carries TRBV19 and TRBJ2-1; D unclear. The CDR3 coding sequence is TGTGCCAGTACCACTCCAAACTCCTACAATGAGCAGTTCTTC. Its translation: CASTTPNSYNEQFF.